Listed below are T cell receptor beta chains from one sample, sequenced in a study of blood T cell repertoires in COVID-19. Sequencing used immunoSEQ multiplex PCR; TCRdb keeps in-frame clones, though not all of them. Seen here are 96,000 or so clones, roughly 80% observed once, and the top ten hold 4% to 5.5%. The sequenced material came from peripheral blood. The origin of the receptors is a man older than 75 with COVID-19, enrolled during active disease. Both conserved end residues are part of each CDR3. The D gene is left open where the match is weak.

CDR3: CASSPSSRRDSPLHF; DNA: TGTGCCAGCAGCCCGTCGTCGAGGAGGGATTCACCCCTCCACTTT; J: TRBJ1-6; D: .; V: TRBV7-6; length: 15
CDR3: CASSVVRGGTGELFF; DNA: TGTGCCAGCAGCGTAGTGAGGGGAGGCACCGGGGAGCTGTTTTTT; J: TRBJ2-2; D: .; V: TRBV9; length: 15
CDR3: CASGLGGGVYQPQHF; DNA: TGTGCTAGTGGTTTGGGTGGCGGAGTTTATCAGCCCCAGCATTTT; J: TRBJ1-5; D: .; V: TRBV12-5; length: 15
CDR3: CASSFTGVNEQFF; DNA: TGCGCCAGCAGCTTTACAGGGGTCAATGAGCAGTTCTTC; J: TRBJ2-1; D: TRBD1; V: TRBV5-1; length: 13
CDR3: CAWTTGTGGEKLFF; DNA: TGTGCCTGGACGACCGGGACAGGGGGTGAAAAACTGTTTTTT; J: TRBJ1-4; D: TRBD1; V: TRBV30; length: 14
CDR3: CASSFYMAGGPNEQFF; DNA: TGCGCCAGCAGCTTCTATATGGCGGGGGGGCCCAATGAGCAGTTCTTC; J: TRBJ2-1; D: TRBD2; V: TRBV5-1; length: 16
CDR3: CASRTGSSYEQYF; DNA: TGTGCCTCCAGGACTGGAAGCTCCTACGAGCAGTACTTC; J: TRBJ2-7; D: .; V: TRBV30; length: 13
CDR3: CASGDRNYGYTF; DNA: TGCGCCAGCGGGGACAGAAACTATGGCTACACCTTC; J: TRBJ1-2; D: TRBD1; V: TRBV10-2; length: 12
CDR3: CASSSQGFEQYF; DNA: TGCGCCAGCAGCTCACAGGGGTTCGAGCAGTACTTC; J: TRBJ2-7; D: TRBD1; V: TRBV5-1; length: 12
CDR3: CASSQVPSGGGEDTQYF; DNA: TGCGCCAGCAGCCAAGTACCTAGCGGGGGGGGTGAAGATACGCAGTATTTT; J: TRBJ2-3; D: TRBD2; V: TRBV4-1; length: 17